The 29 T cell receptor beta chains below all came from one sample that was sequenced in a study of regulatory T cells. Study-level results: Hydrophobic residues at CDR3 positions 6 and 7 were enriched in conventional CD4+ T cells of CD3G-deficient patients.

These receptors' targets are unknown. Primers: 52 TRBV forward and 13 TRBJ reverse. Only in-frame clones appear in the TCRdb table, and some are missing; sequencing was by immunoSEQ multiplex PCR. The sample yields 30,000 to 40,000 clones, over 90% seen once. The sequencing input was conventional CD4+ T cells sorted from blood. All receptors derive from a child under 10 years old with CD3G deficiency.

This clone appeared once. CDR3 region: CASSLRGWGQPQHF. The CDR3 region has the DNA TGTGCCAGCAGTTTACGGGGTTGGGGTCAGCCCCAGCATTTT. The J gene is TRBJ1-5, the V gene TRBV28, with D hard to call. This CDR3 contains 14 residues. The V and J ends lost 2 bases and 6 bases respectively, with 11 bases between them. Germline V gene data show CDR1 as MDHEN and CDR2 as SYDVKM.

The CDR3 DNA is TGCGCCAGCAGATTCTCACCAAACTCCTACGAGCAGTACTTC. Translated: CASRFSPNSYEQYF. The chain couples TRBV5-1 to TRBJ2-5; D unclear. The end of the DNA aligns better with TRBJ2-7, so the J call may be wrong. Per germline, CDR1 SGHRS and CDR2 YFSETQ. The CDR3 sequence is 14 residues long.

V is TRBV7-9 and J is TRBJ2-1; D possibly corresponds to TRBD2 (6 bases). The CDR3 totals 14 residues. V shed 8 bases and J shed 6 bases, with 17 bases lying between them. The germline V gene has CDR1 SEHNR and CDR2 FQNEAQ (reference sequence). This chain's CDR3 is CASRRAGSRNEQFF. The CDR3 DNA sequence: TGTGCCAGCCGGCGGGCGGGGTCGCGCAATGAGCAGTTCTTC.

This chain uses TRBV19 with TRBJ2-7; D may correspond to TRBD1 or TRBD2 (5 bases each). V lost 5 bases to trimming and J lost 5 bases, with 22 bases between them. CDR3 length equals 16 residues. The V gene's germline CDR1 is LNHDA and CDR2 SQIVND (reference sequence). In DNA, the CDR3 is TGTGCCAGTAGTCCCCGACTGGGGGTCGGTGTCCACGAGCAGTACTTC. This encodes CASSPRLGVGVHEQYF.

CDR3 loop: CASSRGTGVYNEQFF. CDR3 coding DNA: TGTGCCAGTAGTAGAGGGACAGGGGTCTACAATGAGCAGTTCTTC. The chain has TRBV19 and TRBJ2-1; 10 bases fit TRBD1. Germline CDR1 reads LNHDA; CDR2 reads SQIVND (reference sequence). Germline trimming cut 4 bases from V and 3 bases from J; bases unmatched to any gene: 3. The CDR3 is made up of 15 amino acids.

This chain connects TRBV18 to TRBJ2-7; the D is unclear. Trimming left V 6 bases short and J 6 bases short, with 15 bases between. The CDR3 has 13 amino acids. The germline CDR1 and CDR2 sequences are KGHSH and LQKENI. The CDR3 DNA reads TGTGCCAGCTCGTCAAGTTGGGGTTCCGAGCAGTACTTC. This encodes CASSSSWGSEQYF.

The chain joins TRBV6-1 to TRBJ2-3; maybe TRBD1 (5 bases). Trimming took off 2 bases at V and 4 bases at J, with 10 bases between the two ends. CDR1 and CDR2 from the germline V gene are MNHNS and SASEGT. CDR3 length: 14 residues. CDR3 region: CASSEQPGSDTQYF. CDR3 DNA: TGTGCCAGCAGTGAACAACCAGGGTCAGATACGCAGTATTTT.

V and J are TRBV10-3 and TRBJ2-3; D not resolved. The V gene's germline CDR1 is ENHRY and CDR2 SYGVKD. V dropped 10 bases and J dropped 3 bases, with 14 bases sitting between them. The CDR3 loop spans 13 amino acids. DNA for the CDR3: TGTGCCAGCAGAGCGCCTCAGACAGATACGCAGTATTTT. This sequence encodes CASRAPQTDTQYF.

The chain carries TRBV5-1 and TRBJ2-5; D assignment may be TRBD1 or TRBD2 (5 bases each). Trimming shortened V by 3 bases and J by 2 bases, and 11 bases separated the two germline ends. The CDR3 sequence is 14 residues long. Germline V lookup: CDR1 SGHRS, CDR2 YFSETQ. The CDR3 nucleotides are TGCGCCAGCAGCTGGGGACGCCCGCAAGAGACCCAGTACTTC. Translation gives CASSWGRPQETQYF.

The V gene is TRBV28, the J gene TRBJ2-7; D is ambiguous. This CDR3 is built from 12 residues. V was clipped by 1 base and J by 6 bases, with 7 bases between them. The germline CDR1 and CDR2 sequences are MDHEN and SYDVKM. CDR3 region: CASSLLGFEQYF. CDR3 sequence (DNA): TGTGCCAGCAGTTTATTGGGGTTCGAGCAGTACTTC.

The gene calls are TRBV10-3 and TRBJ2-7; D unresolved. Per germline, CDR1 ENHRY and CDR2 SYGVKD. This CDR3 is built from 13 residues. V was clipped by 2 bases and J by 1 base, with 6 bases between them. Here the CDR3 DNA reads TGTGCCATCAGTGAGACAGTTTCCTACGAGCAGTACTTC. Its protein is CAISETVSYEQYF.

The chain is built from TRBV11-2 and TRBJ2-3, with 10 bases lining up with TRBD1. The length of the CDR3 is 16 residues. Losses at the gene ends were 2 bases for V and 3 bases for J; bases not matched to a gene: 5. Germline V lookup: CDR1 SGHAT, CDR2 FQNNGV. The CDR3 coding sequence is TGTGCCAGCAGCTTAACGACAGGGGGCAGAACAGATACGCAGTATTTT. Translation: CASSLTTGGRTDTQYF.

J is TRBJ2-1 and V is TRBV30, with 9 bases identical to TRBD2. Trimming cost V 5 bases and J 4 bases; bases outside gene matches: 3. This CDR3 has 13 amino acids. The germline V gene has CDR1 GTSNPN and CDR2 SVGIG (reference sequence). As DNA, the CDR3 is TGTGCCTGGTCGACTAGCGGATACAATGAGCAGTTCTTC. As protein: CAWSTSGYNEQFF.

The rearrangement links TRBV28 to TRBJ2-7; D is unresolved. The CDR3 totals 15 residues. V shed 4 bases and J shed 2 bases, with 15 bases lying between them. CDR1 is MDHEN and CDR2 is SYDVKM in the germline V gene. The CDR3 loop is CASSSATASAYEQYF. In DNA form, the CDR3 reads TGTGCCAGCAGTTCGGCTACAGCCTCCGCCTACGAGCAGTACTTC.

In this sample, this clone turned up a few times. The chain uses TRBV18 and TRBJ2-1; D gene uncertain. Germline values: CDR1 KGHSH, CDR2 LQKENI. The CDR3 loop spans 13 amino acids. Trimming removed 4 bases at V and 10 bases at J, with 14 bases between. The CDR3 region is CASSLGLPAEQFF. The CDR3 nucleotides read TGTGCCAGCTCACTAGGTCTGCCGGCGGAGCAGTTCTTC.

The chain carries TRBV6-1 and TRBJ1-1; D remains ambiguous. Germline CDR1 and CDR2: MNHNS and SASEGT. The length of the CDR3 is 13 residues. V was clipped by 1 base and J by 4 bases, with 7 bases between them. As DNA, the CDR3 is TGTGCCAGCAGTGAAGAGACGGGCACTGAAGCTTTCTTT. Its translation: CASSEETGTEAFF.

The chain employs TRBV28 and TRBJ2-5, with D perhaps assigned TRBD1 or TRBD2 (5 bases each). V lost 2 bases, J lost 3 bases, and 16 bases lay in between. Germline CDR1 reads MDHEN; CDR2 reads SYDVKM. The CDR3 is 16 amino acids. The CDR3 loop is CASSLTGLGPKETQYF. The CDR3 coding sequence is TGTGCCAGCAGTTTAACGGGGCTGGGACCTAAAGAGACCCAGTACTTC. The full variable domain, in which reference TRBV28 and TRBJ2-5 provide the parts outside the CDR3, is DVKVTQSSRYLVKRTGEKVFLECVQDMDHENMFWYRQDPGLGLRLIYFSYDVKMKEKGDIPEGYSVSREKKERFSLILESASTNQTSMYLCASSLTGLGPKETQYFGPGTRLLVL.

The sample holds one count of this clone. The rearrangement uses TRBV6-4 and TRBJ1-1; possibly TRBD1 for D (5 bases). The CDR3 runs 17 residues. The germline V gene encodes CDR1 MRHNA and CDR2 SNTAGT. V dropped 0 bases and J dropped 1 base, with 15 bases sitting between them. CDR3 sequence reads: CASSDSNGRAENTEAFF. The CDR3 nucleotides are TGTGCCAGCAGTGACTCGAATGGCAGGGCAGAGAACACTGAAGCTTTCTTT.

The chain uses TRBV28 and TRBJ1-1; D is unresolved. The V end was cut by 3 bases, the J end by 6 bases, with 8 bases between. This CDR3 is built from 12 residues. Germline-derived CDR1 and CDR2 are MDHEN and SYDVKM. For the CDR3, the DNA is TGTGCCAGCAGTTTCTCGGCGGCTGAAGCTTTCTTT. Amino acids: CASSFSAAEAFF.

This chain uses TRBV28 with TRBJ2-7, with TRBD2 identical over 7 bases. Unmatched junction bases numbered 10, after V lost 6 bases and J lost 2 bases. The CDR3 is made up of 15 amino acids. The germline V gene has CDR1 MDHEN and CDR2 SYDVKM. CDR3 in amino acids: CASSSRRSGTYEQYF. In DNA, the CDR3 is TGTGCCAGCAGCTCTCGAAGAAGCGGGACCTACGAGCAGTACTTC.

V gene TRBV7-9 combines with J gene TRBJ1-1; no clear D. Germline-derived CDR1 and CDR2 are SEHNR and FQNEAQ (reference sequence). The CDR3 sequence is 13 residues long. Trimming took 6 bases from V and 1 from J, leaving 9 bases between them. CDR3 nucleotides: TGTGCCAGCAGACGAACCCCGAACACTGAAGCTTTCTTT. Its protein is CASRRTPNTEAFF.

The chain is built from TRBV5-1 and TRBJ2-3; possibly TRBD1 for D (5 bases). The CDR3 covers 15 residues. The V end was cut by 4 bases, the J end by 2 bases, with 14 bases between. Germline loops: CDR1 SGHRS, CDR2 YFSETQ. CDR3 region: CASSIGVDITDTQYF. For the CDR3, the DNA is TGCGCCAGCAGCATTGGGGTGGACATCACAGATACGCAGTATTTT.

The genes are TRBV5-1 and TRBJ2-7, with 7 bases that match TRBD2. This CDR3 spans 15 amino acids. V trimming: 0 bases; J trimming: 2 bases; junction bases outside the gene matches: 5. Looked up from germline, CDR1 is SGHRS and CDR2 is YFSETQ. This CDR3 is CASSLGPGGAYEQYF. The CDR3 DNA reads TGCGCCAGCAGCTTGGGTCCGGGAGGAGCCTACGAGCAGTACTTC.

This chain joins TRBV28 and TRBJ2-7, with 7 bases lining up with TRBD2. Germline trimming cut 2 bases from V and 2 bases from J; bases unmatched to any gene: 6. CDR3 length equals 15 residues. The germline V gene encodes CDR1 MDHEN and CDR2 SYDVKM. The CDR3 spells CASSLGASGAYEQYF. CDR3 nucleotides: TGTGCCAGCAGTTTAGGGGCTAGCGGAGCCTACGAGCAGTACTTC.

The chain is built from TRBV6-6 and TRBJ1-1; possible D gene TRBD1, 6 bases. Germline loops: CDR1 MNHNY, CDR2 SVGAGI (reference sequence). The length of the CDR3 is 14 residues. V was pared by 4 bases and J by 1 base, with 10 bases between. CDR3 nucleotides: TGTGCCAGCAGTTTCCTACAGGGGAACACTGAAGCTTTCTTT. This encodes CASSFLQGNTEAFF.

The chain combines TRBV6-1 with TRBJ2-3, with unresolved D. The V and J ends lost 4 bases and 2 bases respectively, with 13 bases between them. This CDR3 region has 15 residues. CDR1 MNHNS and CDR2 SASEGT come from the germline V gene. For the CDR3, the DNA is TGTGCCAGCAGTGGCCGATGGGTCCCCACAGATACGCAGTATTTT. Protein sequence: CASSGRWVPTDTQYF.

CDR3 protein: CASSPGQGQSQETQYF. Here the CDR3 DNA reads TGTGCCAGCAGCCCAGGACAGGGGCAGAGTCAAGAGACCCAGTACTTC. The genes are TRBV6-6 and TRBJ2-5; 9 bases map to TRBD1. CDR3 length: 16 amino acids. The V and J ends lost 6 bases and 2 bases, in that order; junction bases with no gene match: 10. Germline V lookup: CDR1 MNHNY, CDR2 SVGAGI (reference sequence).

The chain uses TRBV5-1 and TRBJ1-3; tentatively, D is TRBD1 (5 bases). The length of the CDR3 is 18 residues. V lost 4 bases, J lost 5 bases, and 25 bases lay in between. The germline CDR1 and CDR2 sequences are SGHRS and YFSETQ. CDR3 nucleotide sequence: TGCGCCAGCAGCCCGGGACCGGGGGAAGGGCCCCGGAGAAACACCATATATTTT. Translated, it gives CASSPGPGEGPRRNTIYF.

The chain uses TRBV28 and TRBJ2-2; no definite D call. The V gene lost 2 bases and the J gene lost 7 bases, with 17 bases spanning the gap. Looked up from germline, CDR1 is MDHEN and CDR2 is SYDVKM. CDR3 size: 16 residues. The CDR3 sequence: CASSLPGWHQFGELFF. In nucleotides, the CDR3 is TGTGCCAGCAGTTTACCTGGGTGGCATCAATTCGGGGAGCTGTTTTTT.